Here is one T cell receptor (beta chain) with its context. CDR1 is SGHTS and CDR2 is YDEGEE in the germline V gene. The V gene end was trimmed by 4 bases and the J gene end by 7 bases; junction bases not matched to a gene: 9. The CDR3 loop spans 15 amino acids. The authors ran a second PCR of roughly 6 to 12 cycles using a sample-barcoded 5' primer and a J-beta primer mix. MiXCR was run by TCRdb on the 5' RACE reads, yielding one entry per CDR3 protein. The sample holds approximately 1.5 million distinct CDR3 sequences; about 31% are singletons and the top ten take 11%. The sample comes from a study of blood T cells in healthy people across ages.

Sample: blood. The sequence was obtained from a woman aged 25 to 39 in good health. V and J are TRBV5-8 and TRBJ2-1; 9 positions match TRBD1. CDR3 sequence (DNA): TGTGCCAGCAGCCTGAGGACAGGGGTTAGGAATGAGCAGTTCTTC. Protein sequence: CASSLRTGVRNEQFF.